This TCR beta chain was sequenced for a study of T cell responses to AZD1222 COVID-19 vaccine. Study-level results: Baseline serostatus was positive in only six AZD1222 recipients.

This clone occurred a few times. As yet, its antigen is unknown. The germline CDR1 and CDR2 sequences are SGDLS and YYNGEE. The ends were cut back, 0 bases at V and 5 bases at J, with 6 bases in the middle. CDR3 length equals 13 residues. TCRdb keeps only in-frame clones here, not all; method: immunoSEQ multiplex PCR. The table records under 200,000 clones, around 88% of them present only once. The chain is built from TRBV9 and TRBJ2-1; the D is unclear. Specimen: peripheral blood, collected 28 days after the second AZD1222 dose. This clonotype was sampled from an adult who received the AZD1222 COVID-19 vaccine. In DNA, the CDR3 is TGTGCCAGCAGCGTAGGTGGTGACAATGAGCAGTTCTTC. Translating gives CASSVGGDNEQFF.